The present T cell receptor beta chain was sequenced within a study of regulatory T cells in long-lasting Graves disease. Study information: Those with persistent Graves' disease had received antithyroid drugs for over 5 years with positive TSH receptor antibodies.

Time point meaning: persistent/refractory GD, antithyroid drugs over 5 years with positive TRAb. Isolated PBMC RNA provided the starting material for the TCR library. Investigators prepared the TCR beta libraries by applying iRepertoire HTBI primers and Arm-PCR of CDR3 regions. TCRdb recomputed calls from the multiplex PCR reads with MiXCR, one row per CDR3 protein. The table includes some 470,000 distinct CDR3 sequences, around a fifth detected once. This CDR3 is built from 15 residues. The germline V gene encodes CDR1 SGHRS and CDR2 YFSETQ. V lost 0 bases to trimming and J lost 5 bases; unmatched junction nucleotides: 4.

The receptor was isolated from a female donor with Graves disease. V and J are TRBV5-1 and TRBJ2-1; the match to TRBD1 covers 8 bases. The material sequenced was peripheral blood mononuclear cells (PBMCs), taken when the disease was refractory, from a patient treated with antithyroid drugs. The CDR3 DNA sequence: TGCGCCAGCAGCTTGGTTCGGACAGGGCACAATGAGCAGTTCTTC. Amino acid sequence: CASSLVRTGHNEQFF.